Listed here is a single T cell receptor (beta chain). Antigen unknown. The sample belongs to a study of shared clonotypes between healthy human individuals. Study-wide results and caveats: Despite large depth, rarefaction showed incomplete sorted-subset sequencing. Non-shared clonotypes displayed generation probabilities falling below those of clonotypes present in all four donors. Roughly 5.3% of naive CD4 clonotypes were common to a few donors.

As processed by the authors: ImmunoSEQ gave junction-only sequences without quality scores, so filtering differed. The table came from immunoSEQ multiplex PCR; TCRdb's copy has only in-frame clones and leaves some out. Clone size and V and J calls were adopted from that table, with D and trimming inferred from the DNA. The table includes millions of clones, more than 85% detected once. CD45RO-negative CD8 cells positively selected for CCR7 made up the naive population, which excluded terminally differentiated effector memory CD45RA+ cells. The V end was cut by 0 bases, the J end by 1 base, with 9 bases between. This CDR3 region has 15 residues. CDR1 MNHEY and CDR2 SVGAGI come from the germline V gene.

What was sequenced was naive CD8+ T cells from PBMCs. The sequence came from a man between 18 and 35 years old in good health. Some clones in this sample may be carry-over from other donors' samples. The chain couples TRBV6-5 to TRBJ1-1, with D perhaps TRBD1 (5 bases). This CDR3 reads CASSYSPGENTEAFF. The CDR3 DNA reads as TGTGCCAGCAGTTACTCTCCGGGGGAGAACACTGAAGCTTTCTTT.